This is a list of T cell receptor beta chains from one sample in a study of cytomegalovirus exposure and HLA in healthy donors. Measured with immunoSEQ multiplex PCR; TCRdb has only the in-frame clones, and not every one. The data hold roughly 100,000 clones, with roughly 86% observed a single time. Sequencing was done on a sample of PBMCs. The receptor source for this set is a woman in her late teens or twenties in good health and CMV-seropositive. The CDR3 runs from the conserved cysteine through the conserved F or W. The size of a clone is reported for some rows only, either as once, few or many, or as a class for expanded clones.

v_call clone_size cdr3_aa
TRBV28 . CASTWGGGYEQYF
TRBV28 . CASSAQGYSVRNEQFF
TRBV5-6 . CASSPYPGKETQYF
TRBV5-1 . CASSGGLAANEQFF
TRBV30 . CAWSVRRTREETQYF
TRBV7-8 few CASSLRQGWEPQHF
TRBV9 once CASSVEGQGLSPLHF
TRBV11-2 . CASRPSGGRTDTQYF
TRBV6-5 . CASREPGGFEKLFF
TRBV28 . CASSGQGKDYEQYF
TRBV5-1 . CASSLAGRGQTDTQYF
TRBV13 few CASSSGLDTYEQYF
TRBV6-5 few CASSYGGAGANVLTF
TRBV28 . CASSPAGGRQPQHF
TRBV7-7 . CASSSDPIGSTQYF
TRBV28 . CASSYQAQHF
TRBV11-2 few CASSSRWSSGDNEQFF
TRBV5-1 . CASSSAVGTGQGRGETQYF
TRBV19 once CASSIGLPDTEAFF
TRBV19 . CASSIQGGGYTF
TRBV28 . CASSPPAGALHF
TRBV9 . CASSSSLGTSGARSYEQYF